Following are 7 T cell receptor beta chains from one sample sequenced in a study of technical replicates of blood from a few donors. Only in-frame clones appear in the TCRdb table, and some are missing; sequencing was by immunoSEQ multiplex PCR. Among tens of thousands of clones listed, roughly 92% were seen once. Sequenced: T cells isolated from PBMCs. These receptors were obtained from a human donor in good health.

The chain carries TRBV4-1 and TRBJ2-4, with 8 bases matching TRBD1. CDR1 and CDR2 (germline): MGHRA, YSYEKL. The J segment lost 6 bases and the V segment lost 4 bases, leaving 5 bases of the junction unmatched. There are 14 residues in the CDR3. CDR3: CASSRGQGRNIQYF. CDR3 nucleotides: TGCGCCAGCAGCCGCGGACAGGGTAGAAACATTCAGTACTTC.

The V and J genes are TRBV5-6 and TRBJ2-7; perhaps TRBD1 as D (5 bases). V lost 2 bases to trimming and J lost 4 bases, with 10 bases between them. CDR3 length: 13 amino acids. Germline values: CDR1 SGHDT, CDR2 YYEEEE. CDR3 nucleotide sequence: TGTGCCAGCAGCTTCGGAAGGGGATACGAGCAGTACTTC. Its protein product is CASSFGRGYEQYF.

The V and J genes are TRBV20-1 and TRBJ2-7; D unclear. V lost 1 base, J lost 7 bases, and 8 bases lay in between. CDR3 size: 11 residues. From germline, CDR1 is DFQATT and CDR2 SNEGSKA (reference sequence). The CDR3 DNA reads TGCAGTGCTAGAGCAAACAGAGAGCAGTACTTC. It translates to CSARANREQYF.

This chain joins TRBV5-1 and TRBJ1-4, with 11 bases fitting TRBD1. Trimming at V came to 0 bases and at J to 7 bases, leaving 2 bases not matched to a gene. Germline assignment: CDR1 SGHRS and CDR2 YFSETQ. The CDR3 covers 15 residues. The CDR3 DNA follows: TGCGCCAGCAGCTTGGCCGGGACAGGGGGTGAAAAACTGTTTTTT. It is translated as CASSLAGTGGEKLFF.

The chain uses TRBV5-4 and TRBJ2-5; 12 nucleotides match TRBD1. Germline V CDR1 and CDR2: SGHNT, YYREEE (reference sequence). V trimming: 4 bases; J trimming: 5 bases; junction bases outside the gene matches: 12. This CDR3 has 17 residues. This CDR3 is CASSRMLGQGAWETQYF. Written as DNA, the CDR3 is TGTGCCAGCAGCCGAATGTTGGGACAGGGGGCTTGGGAGACCCAGTACTTC.

DNA for the CDR3: TGTGCCAGCAGCTTGCCCTTCGGGACCGGGGAGCTGTTTTTT. It translates to CASSLPFGTGELFF. The chain links TRBV11-3 to TRBJ2-2; no reliable D call. Germline V gives CDR1 SGHNT, CDR2 YENEEA. The CDR3 spans 14 residues. V shed 3 bases and J shed 5 bases, with 10 bases lying between them.

This chain joins TRBV13 and TRBJ1-4; D is ambiguous. V lost 0 bases and J 0 bases, leaving 14 bases between the germline ends. Germline V lookup: CDR1 PRHDT, CDR2 FYEKMQ (reference sequence). This CDR3 is built from 18 residues. CDR3 in DNA: TGTGCCAGCAGCTTAGGCCCCGGGATTCGGGCAACTAATGAAAAACTGTTTTTT. It specifies CASSLGPGIRATNEKLFF.